This T cell receptor (beta chain) was observed in a study of blood T cell repertoires in COVID-19. This CDR3 is built from 15 residues. Per germline, CDR1 MDHEN and CDR2 SYDVKM. Trimming took 5 bases from V and 5 from J; bases not matched to a gene: 9. In the source study's methods: Reference gene primer amplification yielded estimated nucleated cell counts. TCRdb's copy holds only in-frame clones and misses some; the assay was immunoSEQ multiplex PCR. V and J calls and clone size are as listed in that table; D and trimming were resolved from the DNA. The sample records about 82,000 clones, 80% being singletons.

The sequenced material came from peripheral blood. V is TRBV28 and J is TRBJ2-1; 7 bases are a match to TRBD2. The TCR originated in a woman between 35 and 50 years old with active or convalescent COVID-19. The CDR3 is CASSPLSGADNEQFF. In DNA, the CDR3 is TGTGCCAGCAGTCCCCTCAGCGGGGCTGACAATGAGCAGTTCTTC. The full variable domain, rest sourced from reference TRBV28 and TRBJ2-1, is DVKVTQSSRYLVKRTGEKVFLECVQDMDHENMFWYRQDPGLGLRLIYFSYDVKMKEKGDIPEGYSVSREKKERFSLILESASTNQTSMYLCASSPLSGADNEQFFGPGTRLTVL.